Listed here is a single TCR beta chain. As yet, its antigen is unknown. The entry originates in a study of T cell responses to AZD1222 COVID-19 vaccine. The V end lost 3 bases, the J end lost 2 bases, and 1 base lay between the germline ends. This CDR3 spans 11 amino acids. Germline V gene data show CDR1 as LGHDT and CDR2 as YNNKEL (reference sequence). Profiling relied on immunoSEQ multiplex PCR, and the TCRdb table lists in-frame clones only, not all of them. The sample carries 95,000 to 150,000 clones, roughly 91% recorded once. General study findings and limits: Only five to seven individuals given AZD1222 were seropositive at baseline. The donors showed a predominance of white British ancestry and of females, with possible underestimation of clonal diversity.

Recipients boosted at about 4 weeks or about 12 weeks are pooled. This TCR came from an adult who received the AZD1222 COVID-19 vaccine. The chain is built from TRBV3-1 (or the pseudogene TRBV3-2) and TRBJ1-2; D unresolved. The sequences come from peripheral blood, collected 28 days after the second AZD1222 dose. The CDR3 DNA follows: TGTGCCAGCAGCCACAACTATGGCTACACCTTC. This codes for CASSHNYGYTF.